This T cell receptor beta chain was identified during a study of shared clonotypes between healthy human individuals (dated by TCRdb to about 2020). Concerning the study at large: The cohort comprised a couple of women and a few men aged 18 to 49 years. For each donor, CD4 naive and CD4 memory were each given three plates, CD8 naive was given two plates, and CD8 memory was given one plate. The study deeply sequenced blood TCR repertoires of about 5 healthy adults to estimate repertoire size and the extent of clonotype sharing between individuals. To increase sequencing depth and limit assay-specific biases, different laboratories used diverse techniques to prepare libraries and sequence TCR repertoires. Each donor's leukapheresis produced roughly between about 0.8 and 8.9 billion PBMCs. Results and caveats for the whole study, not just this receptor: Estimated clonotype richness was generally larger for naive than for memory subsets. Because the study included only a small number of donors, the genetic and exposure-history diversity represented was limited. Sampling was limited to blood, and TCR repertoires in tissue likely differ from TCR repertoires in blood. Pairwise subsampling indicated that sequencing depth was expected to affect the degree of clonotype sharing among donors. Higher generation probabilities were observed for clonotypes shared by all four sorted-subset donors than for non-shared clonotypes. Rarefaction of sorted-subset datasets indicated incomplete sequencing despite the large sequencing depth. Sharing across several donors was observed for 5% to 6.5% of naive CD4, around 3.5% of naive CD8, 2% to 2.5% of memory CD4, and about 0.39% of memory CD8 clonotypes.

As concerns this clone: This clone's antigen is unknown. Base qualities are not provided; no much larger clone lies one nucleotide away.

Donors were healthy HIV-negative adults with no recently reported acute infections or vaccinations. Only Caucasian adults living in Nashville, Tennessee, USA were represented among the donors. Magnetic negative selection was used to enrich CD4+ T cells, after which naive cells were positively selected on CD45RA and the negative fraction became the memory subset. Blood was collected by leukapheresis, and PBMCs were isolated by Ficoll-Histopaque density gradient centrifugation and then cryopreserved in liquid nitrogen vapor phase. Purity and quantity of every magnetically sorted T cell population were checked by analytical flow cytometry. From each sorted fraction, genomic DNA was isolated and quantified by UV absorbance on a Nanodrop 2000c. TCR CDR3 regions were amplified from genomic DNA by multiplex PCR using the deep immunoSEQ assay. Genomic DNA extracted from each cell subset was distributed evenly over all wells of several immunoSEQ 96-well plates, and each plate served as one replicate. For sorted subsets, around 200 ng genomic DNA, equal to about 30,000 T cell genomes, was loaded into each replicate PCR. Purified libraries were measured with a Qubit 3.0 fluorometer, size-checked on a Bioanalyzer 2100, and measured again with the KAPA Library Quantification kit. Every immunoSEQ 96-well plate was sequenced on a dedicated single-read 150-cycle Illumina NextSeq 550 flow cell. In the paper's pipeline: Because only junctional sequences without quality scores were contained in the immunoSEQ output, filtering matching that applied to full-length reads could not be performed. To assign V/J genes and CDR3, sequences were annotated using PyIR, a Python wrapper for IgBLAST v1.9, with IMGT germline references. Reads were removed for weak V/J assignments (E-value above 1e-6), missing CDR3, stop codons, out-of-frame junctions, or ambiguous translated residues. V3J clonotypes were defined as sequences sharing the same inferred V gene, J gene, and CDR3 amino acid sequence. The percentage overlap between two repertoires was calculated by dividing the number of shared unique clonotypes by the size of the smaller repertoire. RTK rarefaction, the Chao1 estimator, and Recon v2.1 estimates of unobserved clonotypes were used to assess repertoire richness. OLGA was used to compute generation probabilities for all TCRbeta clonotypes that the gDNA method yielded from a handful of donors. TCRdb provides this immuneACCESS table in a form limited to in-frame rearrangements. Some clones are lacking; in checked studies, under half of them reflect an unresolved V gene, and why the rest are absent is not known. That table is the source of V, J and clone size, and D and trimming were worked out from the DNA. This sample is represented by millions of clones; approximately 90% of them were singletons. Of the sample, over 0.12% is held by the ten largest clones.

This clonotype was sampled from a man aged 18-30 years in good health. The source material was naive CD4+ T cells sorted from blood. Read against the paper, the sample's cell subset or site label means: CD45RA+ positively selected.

For the CDR3, the sequence is CASSLGQGGQYF. The sequenced DNA is TGTGCCAGCAGCTTGGGACAGGGCGGGCAGTACTTC. This receptor chain uses TRBV13 and TRBJ2-7; 9 central bases correspond to TRBD1. The CDR3 goes from the cysteine to the phenylalanine over 12 residues. Just CDR3 DNA is preserved here, 36 bases in frame from base 1. CDR1 and CDR2 are read off the germline V gene (reference sequence) as PRHDT and FYEKMQ. Unmatched junction bases come to 3, with V trimmed by 3 bases and J by 9 bases.